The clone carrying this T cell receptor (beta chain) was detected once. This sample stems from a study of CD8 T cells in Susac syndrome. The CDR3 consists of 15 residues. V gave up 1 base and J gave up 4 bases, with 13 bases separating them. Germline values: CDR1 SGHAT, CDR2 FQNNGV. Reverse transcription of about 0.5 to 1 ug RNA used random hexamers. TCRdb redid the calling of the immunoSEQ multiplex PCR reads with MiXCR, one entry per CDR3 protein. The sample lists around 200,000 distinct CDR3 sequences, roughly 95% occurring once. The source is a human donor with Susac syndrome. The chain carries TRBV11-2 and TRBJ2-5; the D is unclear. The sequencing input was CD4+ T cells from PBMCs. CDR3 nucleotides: TGTGCCAGCAGCTTAGTCGTATTAGGGCTAGAGACCCAGTACTTC. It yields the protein CASSLVVLGLETQYF.